This T cell receptor (beta chain) was observed in a study of cytomegalovirus exposure and HLA in healthy donors. In the study overall: The use of the same platform for the roughly 130 validation repertoires and the approximately 690 first-cohort repertoires was reported by a later analysis.

As to this clone: Antigen: not known.

This CDR3 has 18 residues. Germline V gene data show CDR1 as SGHRS and CDR2 as YFSETQ. After removal of 0 bases from V and 8 bases from J, the junction contained 11 bases not matched to a gene. Points from the study as a whole: Cytomegalovirus-associated TCR beta chains were listed, numbering roughly 150. The authors confirmed in vitro that three CMV-associated chains were specific for CMV antigens. Published work reported that the classifier diagnosed cytomegalovirus status with high specificity and sensitivity.

TCRdb's table, derived via immunoSEQ multiplex PCR, lists solely in-frame clones and lacks some. This table has over 200,000 clones, 88% appearing once. Sequenced material: PBMCs. The chain combines TRBV5-1 with TRBJ2-4; 13 bases are a match to TRBD2. The sequence was collected from a woman aged 18-29 years in good health and CMV-seronegative. This CDR3 is CASSLAPPGLAGSDIQYF. The CDR3 DNA sequence: TGCGCCAGCAGCTTGGCGCCCCCGGGACTAGCGGGAAGCGACATTCAGTACTTC.